This TCR beta chain was recovered during a study of T-cell memory formation after mild COVID-19 (dated by TCRdb to the early 2020s). Regarding the research as a whole: Most TCR sequence clusters were specific to one of the two donors. T-cell clones expanding and contracting after mild COVID-19 in a couple of donors were tracked by longitudinal TCRalpha and TCRbeta repertoire sequencing. The cohort was made up of two young adult volunteers, one female and one male, who were previously healthy.

From the cysteine through the phenylalanine, the CDR3 covers 15 amino acids. The read is trimmed to its CDR3 DNA, 45 bases read in frame from base 1. Compared with germline, V lacks 2 bases and J lacks 5 bases; bases without a gene match: 6. The germline V gene specifies MNHEY as CDR1 and SVGAGI as CDR2. For sequencing, an Illumina NovaSeq 6000 was employed. TCRalpha and TCRbeta cDNA libraries were built by 5'RACE with constant-segment primers, adding sample barcodes and unique molecular identifiers. RNA was extracted from every sample with Trizol reagent. The libraries were amplified in two PCR steps, and the second step added a second sample barcode and Illumina TruSeq adapters. Sequencing of the libraries was done on an Illumina NovaSeq, producing 2 x 150 bp paired-end reads. The study's own analysis went as follows. Demultiplexing of reads and collapsing into UMI-guided consensus sequences were performed with migec v1.2.7. Using mixcr v2.1.11, the UMI consensuses were aligned to TRA and TRB V and J templates and assembled into clonotypes. Clonotypes were classified as expanded or contracted when called significant by both edgeR and NoisET, with noise models trained on biological replicates. For edgeR calls, the thresholds were a false discovery rate-adjusted p below 0.01 and a log2 fold-change of 1. As an exploratory analysis of dynamics, max-normalized trajectories of the 1000 most abundant clonotypes were examined with PCA combined with hierarchical clustering. Separately sequenced CD4+ and CD8+ repertoires were used to assign a CD4 or CD8 phenotype to each responding clone. The public reads were run again by TCRdb, first through fastp at Q25 and then through MiXCR, and only productive beta chains were kept. Every CDR3 protein is listed once, alongside the most common genes and DNA of its rows. The V and J calls here are based on TCRdb, not the publication. Here the sample has 470,000 or so distinct CDR3 sequences; 15% to 25% occur a single time. The ten largest make up 7.5% to 9.5% of the sample.

With regard to this clonotype: Its antigen is currently not known. Per-nucleotide qualities are absent, and no much larger clonotype sits a single base away.

What the authors observed across the whole study: From day 15 to 85, contracting clones showed balanced CD4/CD8 phenotypes, whereas a second wave of clones that expanded from day 15 to 37 leaned towards CD4+. Only a couple of mild cases were covered in the study, and larger cohorts including severe cases with pre-infection samples were considered necessary. Contracting CD4+ clones appeared mostly in the CM and EM memory subsets, whereas CD8+ clones were enriched in EMRA. Some responding clones were detected in pre-infection memory, which suggested that pre-existing cross-reactive memory T cells had joined the SARS-CoV-2 response. SARS-CoV-2 specificity of the second-wave clones peaking on day 37 was not confirmed.

Ficoll-Paque density gradient centrifugation was used to isolate PBMCs. The chain uses TRBV6-5 and TRBJ2-1, and TRBD1 matches 7 of the central bases. The TCR sequence derives from an adult woman who had mild COVID-19 (a few samples of this study predate the infection). The sample titles of this study are shuffled in the database, so cell type and time point are left out; the donor was told from shared clones. Sequencing was done on a sample of PBMCs or a T cell subset sorted from them (not recorded which). This receptor has the CDR3 CASSYRGLEHNEQFF. The DNA sequence is given as TGTGCCAGCAGTTACAGGGGGCTTGAACACAATGAGCAGTTCTTC.